This TCR beta chain was found in a study of OX40 agonist ivuxolimab in advanced cancers. Study at large: Dose-escalation patients had hepatocellular carcinoma, melanoma, renal cell or head and neck cancer. Study-wide results and caveats: Also showing low normalized T-cell clonal expansion were some of the nonresponders.

The CDR3 has 16 residues. Deletions cut 0 bases from V and 6 bases from J, with 14 bases between. Germline V lookup: CDR1 LNHNV, CDR2 YYDKDF (reference sequence). With autoimmune disease history or systemic immunosuppression, patients were excluded. TCRdb's copy holds only in-frame clones and misses some; the assay was immunoSEQ multiplex PCR. Among tens of thousands of clones, 75% to 90% were seen once, and the ten largest hold 25% to 35%. For this clone: The antigen remains undetermined.

The chain links TRBV15 to TRBJ1-4; TRBD1 might be the D (5 bases). This material consisted of CD4+ or CD8+ T cells sorted from blood, taken in a trial of the OX40 agonist ivuxolimab. The origin of this receptor is an adult with an advanced solid tumor such as melanoma, head and neck, liver or kidney cancer. The CDR3 DNA reads as TGTGCCACCAGCAGAGATAACCCAGGGTCGGATGAAAAACTGTTTTTT. Translating it yields CATSRDNPGSDEKLFF. The full variable domain, in which reference TRBV15 and TRBJ1-4 provide the parts outside the CDR3, is DAMVIQNPRYQVTQFGKPVTLSCSQTLNHNVMYWYQQKSSQAPKLLFHYYDKDFNNEADTPDNFQSRRPNTSFCFLDIRSPGLGDTAMYLCATSRDNPGSDEKLFFGSGTQLSVL.